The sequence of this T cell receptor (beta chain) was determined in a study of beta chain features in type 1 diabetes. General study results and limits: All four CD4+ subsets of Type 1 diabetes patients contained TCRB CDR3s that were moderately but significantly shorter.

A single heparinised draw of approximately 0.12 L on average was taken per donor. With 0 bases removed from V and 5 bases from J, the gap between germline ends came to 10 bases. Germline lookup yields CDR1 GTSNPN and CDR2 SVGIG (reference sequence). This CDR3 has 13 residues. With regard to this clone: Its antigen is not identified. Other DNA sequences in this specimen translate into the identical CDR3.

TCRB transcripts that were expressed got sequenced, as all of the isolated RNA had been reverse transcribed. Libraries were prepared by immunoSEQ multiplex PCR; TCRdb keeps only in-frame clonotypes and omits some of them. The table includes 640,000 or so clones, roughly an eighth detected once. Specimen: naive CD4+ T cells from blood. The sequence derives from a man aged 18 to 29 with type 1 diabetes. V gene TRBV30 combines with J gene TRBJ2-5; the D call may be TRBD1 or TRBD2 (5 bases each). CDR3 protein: CAWSVQGAETQYF. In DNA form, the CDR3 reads TGTGCCTGGAGTGTCCAGGGAGCCGAGACCCAGTACTTC.